The T cell receptor beta chain under discussion was sequenced for a study of T-cell memory formation after mild COVID-19. TCRdb reprocessed the 5' RACE reads with MiXCR, giving one entry per CDR3 protein. The repertoire holds around 440,000 distinct CDR3 sequences, around a sixth seen once, with 12% in the top ten. V lost 6 bases and J lost 3, with 15 bases in between. CDR3 length: 15 amino acids. CDR1 and CDR2 from the germline V gene are MNHEY and SVGEGT. The sample taken for sequencing was PBMCs or a T cell subset sorted from them (not recorded which). This clonotype was sampled from an adult woman who had mild COVID-19 (a few samples of this study predate the infection). Cell type and time point are not known. The chain uses TRBV6-2 or TRBV6-3 and TRBJ1-5, with a weak D call TRBD1 (5 bases). The DNA of the CDR3 is TGTGCCAGCAGCAAGGGACGGATTGACAATCAGCCCCAGCATTTT. Translating it yields CASSKGRIDNQPQHF.